A selection of T cell receptor beta chains follows, all from one sample in a study of beta chain features in type 1 diabetes. Clones were sequenced by immunoSEQ multiplex PCR, and TCRdb holds only the in-frame ones, with some missing. The sample lists some 700,000 clones, roughly 12% seen once, with 0.02% to 0.025% in the top ten. The sample taken for sequencing was naive CD4+ T cells from blood. The origin of the receptors is a man in his late teens or twenties with type 1 diabetes. Each CDR3 is given with its conserved first and last residue. D genes are given only for firm matches. Not every row has a clone size; where given, it reads once, few, many or a size class.

CDR3nt: TGTGCCAGCAGTCCCCGGGACAGCTATTATGGCTACACCTTC
CDR3aa: CASSPRDSYYGYTF
abundance: few
v_gene: TRBV27
d_gene: TRBD1
j_gene: TRBJ1-2

CDR3nt: TGTGCCAGCAGCTTTGGGCCGGGGGAGCAGTACTTC
CDR3aa: CASSFGPGEQYF
abundance: NA
v_gene: TRBV7-2
d_gene: NA
j_gene: TRBJ2-7

CDR3nt: TGTGCCAGCAGCCCCGGGACCAGCAATCAGCCCCAGCATTTT
CDR3aa: CASSPGTSNQPQHF
abundance: few
v_gene: TRBV7-2
d_gene: NA
j_gene: TRBJ1-5

CDR3nt: TGCGCCAGCAAACAGCCGAAGCAGTACTTC
CDR3aa: CASKQPKQYF
abundance: NA
v_gene: TRBV4-1
d_gene: NA
j_gene: TRBJ2-7

CDR3nt: TGTGCCAGCAGCTTGGATTATCCCTTTGGGGCTTCGAACACTGAAGCTTTCTTT
CDR3aa: CASSLDYPFGASNTEAFF
abundance: NA
v_gene: TRBV7-9
d_gene: NA
j_gene: TRBJ1-1

CDR3nt: TGTGCTACCCGTTTGGGGGGAGGGAGCAATCAGCCCCAGCATTTT
CDR3aa: CATRLGGGSNQPQHF
abundance: NA
v_gene: TRBV28
d_gene: NA
j_gene: TRBJ1-5

CDR3nt: TGTGCCAGCAGTGAAGTATCGGACACTGAAGCTTTCTTT
CDR3aa: CASSEVSDTEAFF
abundance: NA
v_gene: TRBV2
d_gene: NA
j_gene: TRBJ1-1

CDR3nt: TGCGCCAGCAGCTTGGCCAGCGGGGCCTACAATGAGCAGTTCTTC
CDR3aa: CASSLASGAYNEQFF
abundance: once
v_gene: TRBV5-1
d_gene: TRBD2
j_gene: TRBJ2-1

CDR3nt: TGTGCCAGCAGCCTCCGGACAGACGGGGAGCTGTTTTTT
CDR3aa: CASSLRTDGELFF
abundance: few
v_gene: TRBV14
d_gene: NA
j_gene: TRBJ2-2

CDR3nt: TGCAGCGTTATGGGACTAGCGGGGCAACGCTCCTACAATGAGCAGTTCTTC
CDR3aa: CSVMGLAGQRSYNEQFF
abundance: few
v_gene: TRBV29-1
d_gene: TRBD2
j_gene: TRBJ2-1

CDR3nt: TGCGCCAGCAGTGAAGGAGCTCCCGGGGAGCTGTTTTTT
CDR3aa: CASSEGAPGELFF
abundance: NA
v_gene: TRBV10-1
d_gene: NA
j_gene: TRBJ2-2

CDR3nt: TGCGCCAGCAGAGGGGGGGAGGGGCAAAGCAATCAGCCCCAGCATTTT
CDR3aa: CASRGGEGQSNQPQHF
abundance: NA
v_gene: TRBV23-1
d_gene: NA
j_gene: TRBJ1-5

CDR3nt: TGTGCTAGTGGTCCCATTACTAGCGATGAGCAGTTCTTC
CDR3aa: CASGPITSDEQFF
abundance: NA
v_gene: TRBV12-5
d_gene: TRBD2
j_gene: TRBJ2-1

CDR3nt: TGTGCCAGCAGCTTAGCCAGGGGGCTGAATCAGCCCCAGCATTTT
CDR3aa: CASSLARGLNQPQHF
abundance: few
v_gene: TRBV7-2
d_gene: TRBD1
j_gene: TRBJ1-5

CDR3nt: TGCGCCAGCAGCCAAGGTCATTCGGGGGGCGCTGGAACCGGGGAGCTGTTTTTT
CDR3aa: CASSQGHSGGAGTGELFF
abundance: few
v_gene: TRBV4-1
d_gene: NA
j_gene: TRBJ2-2

CDR3nt: TGTGCCAGCAGCTTAGTTGGCACACTGAACACTGAAGCTTTCTTT
CDR3aa: CASSLVGTLNTEAFF
abundance: NA
v_gene: TRBV7-9
d_gene: NA
j_gene: TRBJ1-1

CDR3nt: TGTGCCAGCAGTCCGCTTGGGGCAGGGAGAGACGGGGAGCTGTTTTTT
CDR3aa: CASSPLGAGRDGELFF
abundance: NA
v_gene: TRBV28
d_gene: NA
j_gene: TRBJ2-2

CDR3nt: TGTGCCAGCAGCCTTACAGGGGGCGCGAACACCGGGGAGCTGTTTTTT
CDR3aa: CASSLTGGANTGELFF
abundance: few
v_gene: TRBV9
d_gene: TRBD1
j_gene: TRBJ2-2

CDR3nt: TGTGCCAGCAGCTCCCGGGACAGGGCGACAGATACGCAGTATTTT
CDR3aa: CASSSRDRATDTQYF
abundance: few
v_gene: TRBV5-6
d_gene: TRBD1
j_gene: TRBJ2-3

CDR3nt: TGTGCCAGCAGTCAGCGGAGGACAGGGACCTACGAGCAGTACTTC
CDR3aa: CASSQRRTGTYEQYF
abundance: few
v_gene: TRBV11-2
d_gene: TRBD1
j_gene: TRBJ2-7

CDR3nt: TGTGCCAGCAGTGACAGTCAGCCCCAGCATTTT
CDR3aa: CASSDSQPQHF
abundance: NA
v_gene: TRBV2
d_gene: NA
j_gene: TRBJ1-5

CDR3nt: TGTGCCAGCAGTTCCGCTGGGGATAGCTCCTACAATGAGCAGTTCTTC
CDR3aa: CASSSAGDSSYNEQFF
abundance: few
v_gene: TRBV28
d_gene: NA
j_gene: TRBJ2-1

CDR3nt: TGCGCCAGCAGCTTAATAGACTATTCTAGCACAGATACGCAGTATTTT
CDR3aa: CASSLIDYSSTDTQYF
abundance: NA
v_gene: TRBV5-1
d_gene: NA
j_gene: TRBJ2-3

CDR3nt: TGTGCCAGCAGTTATTGGGCTACCAACCCTCACGAGCAGTACTTC
CDR3aa: CASSYWATNPHEQYF
abundance: NA
v_gene: TRBV6-6
d_gene: NA
j_gene: TRBJ2-7

CDR3nt: TGTGCCAGCAGCTCGCAGGGACAGAACACCGGGGAGCTGTTTTTT
CDR3aa: CASSSQGQNTGELFF
abundance: few
v_gene: TRBV7-9
d_gene: NA
j_gene: TRBJ2-2

CDR3nt: TGTGCCAGCAGCTTAGCACAGCTGGGCACAGATACGCAGTATTTT
CDR3aa: CASSLAQLGTDTQYF
abundance: few
v_gene: TRBV11-2
d_gene: NA
j_gene: TRBJ2-3

CDR3nt: TGTGCCAGCAGTTACTCGAGTGGTCGACAGGACTATGGCTACACCTTC
CDR3aa: CASSYSSGRQDYGYTF
abundance: NA
v_gene: TRBV6-5
d_gene: NA
j_gene: TRBJ1-2

CDR3nt: TGCAGCGTTGAAGACCCGGGAGGAGGAAGGGAGACCCAGTACTTC
CDR3aa: CSVEDPGGGRETQYF
abundance: few
v_gene: TRBV29-1
d_gene: TRBD2
j_gene: TRBJ2-5

CDR3nt: TGTGCCAGCAAGAGTGACTATGGCTACACCTTC
CDR3aa: CASKSDYGYTF
abundance: NA
v_gene: TRBV2
d_gene: NA
j_gene: TRBJ1-2

CDR3nt: TGTGCCTGGAGTGGGACAGTAGCCGGGGAGCTGTTTTTT
CDR3aa: CAWSGTVAGELFF
abundance: NA
v_gene: TRBV30
d_gene: NA
j_gene: TRBJ2-2

CDR3nt: TGTGCCAGCAGTTTCGAAGGGTATGGCTACACCTTC
CDR3aa: CASSFEGYGYTF
abundance: NA
v_gene: TRBV28
d_gene: NA
j_gene: TRBJ1-2

CDR3nt: TGTGCCAGCAGTCCCTTCTGGGGGGGCCTTTCCTCTGGGGCCAACGTCCTGACTTTC
CDR3aa: CASSPFWGGLSSGANVLTF
abundance: NA
v_gene: TRBV27
d_gene: NA
j_gene: TRBJ2-6

CDR3nt: TGTGCCAGCAGTTTTCAGGGTATGACTGAAGCTTTCTTT
CDR3aa: CASSFQGMTEAFF
abundance: NA
v_gene: TRBV28
d_gene: NA
j_gene: TRBJ1-1

CDR3nt: TGTGCCAGCAGGGAAGGGGTAGTAACAGATACGCAGTATTTT
CDR3aa: CASREGVVTDTQYF
abundance: NA
v_gene: TRBV2
d_gene: NA
j_gene: TRBJ2-3

CDR3nt: TGCAGCGTCGCGGAACAGGGTTACACTGAAGCTTTCTTT
CDR3aa: CSVAEQGYTEAFF
abundance: NA
v_gene: TRBV29-1
d_gene: NA
j_gene: TRBJ1-1

CDR3nt: TGTGCCATCAGTCCCGGGGAGCGGGGCCGCACAGATACGCAGTATTTT
CDR3aa: CAISPGERGRTDTQYF
abundance: NA
v_gene: TRBV10-3
d_gene: TRBD2
j_gene: TRBJ2-3

CDR3nt: TGTGCCAGCAGCCTAGGACGACTTCACACAGATACGCAGTATTTT
CDR3aa: CASSLGRLHTDTQYF
abundance: NA
v_gene: TRBV7-8
d_gene: NA
j_gene: TRBJ2-3

CDR3nt: TGTGCCACCTTGGACCTCGCCTCTGGGGCCAACGTCCTGACTTTC
CDR3aa: CATLDLASGANVLTF
abundance: few
v_gene: TRBV19
d_gene: NA
j_gene: TRBJ2-6

CDR3nt: TGTGCCAGCAGTGAGTTTGCAGGGACACAGGGTGAGCAGTTCTTC
CDR3aa: CASSEFAGTQGEQFF
abundance: NA
v_gene: TRBV6-1
d_gene: NA
j_gene: TRBJ2-1

CDR3nt: TGTGCCATCAGCCTCGCCCGGGACAGCTCCTACGAGCAGTACTTC
CDR3aa: CAISLARDSSYEQYF
abundance: NA
v_gene: TRBV10-3
d_gene: TRBD1
j_gene: TRBJ2-7

CDR3nt: TGCGCCAGCAGCATACAGGGAATTGGGGCCAACGTCCTGACTTTC
CDR3aa: CASSIQGIGANVLTF
abundance: NA
v_gene: TRBV5-1
d_gene: NA
j_gene: TRBJ2-6